Included here is one TCR beta chain sequence, with context. Authors' processing steps: Scientists estimated how many nucleated cells there were by amplifying reference gene primers. Produced via immunoSEQ multiplex PCR; TCRdb's table is partial and in-frame only. The V and J calls and the clone size are those of that table, but D and trimming were determined from the DNA. The repertoire includes 140,000 or so clones, 70% to 90% of them detected once, and approximately 2% sits in the top ten. There are 15 residues in the CDR3. V shed 5 bases and J shed 7 bases, with 17 bases lying between them. Germline loops: CDR1 SGHVS, CDR2 FQNEAQ. The sample originates from a study of blood T cell repertoires in COVID-19. Study as a whole: Samples representing acute and convalescent COVID-19 were sourced from the United States, Italy and Spain.

The material sequenced was peripheral blood. The TCR originated in a man between 65 and 85 years old with acute or convalescent COVID-19. The rearrangement uses TRBV7-8 and TRBJ1-4; D may be TRBD1 (6 bases). The CDR3 protein is CASSQGTPGREKLFF. DNA of the CDR3: TGTGCCAGCAGCCAGGGGACACCGGGACGTGAAAAACTGTTTTTT. The entire variable domain, with the rest obtained from reference TRBV7-8 and TRBJ1-4, is as follows: GAGVSQSPRYKVAKRGQDVALRCDPISGHVSLFWYQQALGQGPEFLTYFQNEAQLDKSGLPSDRFFAERPEGSVSTLKIQRTQQEDSAVYLCASSQGTPGREKLFFGSGTQLSVL.